Following are 26 T cell receptor beta chains from one sample sequenced in a study of T-cell reconstitution after alpha-beta-depleted transplantation in children. Researchers prepared the TCRbeta library using unique molecular identifiers, the study reports. Via MiXCR, TCRdb re-called the PCR reads, giving one row per CDR3 protein. The sample includes more than 300,000 distinct CDR3 sequences, about a sixth seen only once; the top ten take about 41%. Sequenced here: PBMCs, mostly from graft donor cells, sampled 360 days after TCRalphabeta/CD19-depleted stem cell transplant. These receptors were taken from a male patient under 10 years old who had a stem cell transplant for acute lymphoblastic leukemia, so the T cells may come from the graft donor.

The chain carries TRBV6-2 or TRBV6-3 and TRBJ2-7; the D is unclear. Trimming removed 6 bases from V and 1 base from J, with 16 bases in between. The CDR3 runs 15 residues. Per the germline V gene, CDR1 is MNHEY and CDR2 is SVGEGT. In DNA form, the CDR3 reads TGTGCCAGCAGGACCCCCGAGACAAGATCCTACGAGCAGTACTTC. Translated, it gives CASRTPETRSYEQYF.

V is TRBV28 and J is TRBJ1-5; D unresolved. V lost 6 bases, J lost 7 bases, and 10 bases lay in between. This CDR3 comprises 12 residues. Germline CDR1 is MDHEN and CDR2 is SYDVKM. CDR3 DNA sequence: TGTGCCAGCAGCTCTCTTAACCAGCCCCAGCATTTT. It yields the protein CASSSLNQPQHF.

The chain combines TRBV29-1 with TRBJ1-3, with TRBD1 matching 8 bases. Looked up from germline, CDR1 is SQVTM and CDR2 is ANQGSEA. This CDR3 is built from 16 residues. The CDR3 spells CSVGAGGQDSGNTIYF. The CDR3 nucleotides are TGCAGTGTAGGGGCAGGGGGCCAAGACTCTGGAAACACCATATATTTT.

The chain couples TRBV6-5 to TRBJ1-2; D gene uncertain. Germline V gene sequence: CDR1 MNHEY, CDR2 SVGAGI. V lost 0 bases to trimming and J lost 4 bases, with 12 bases between them. This CDR3 has 15 amino acids. As DNA, the CDR3 is TGTGCCAGCAGTTACTCCGGGCAGGAGGGCTATGGCTACACCTTC. It codes for CASSYSGQEGYGYTF.

The rearrangement uses TRBV5-1 and TRBJ2-1; maybe TRBD1 (5 bases). Germline CDR1 and CDR2: SGHRS and YFSETQ. The CDR3 has 15 residues. Trimming stripped 0 bases from V and 8 bases from J, with 15 bases between. CDR3 in amino acids: CASSLAVRVVDEQFF. The CDR3, as DNA: TGCGCCAGCAGCTTGGCAGTCAGGGTGGTCGATGAGCAGTTCTTC.

The chain joins TRBV18 to TRBJ2-5; 12 nucleotides match TRBD2. The CDR3 spans 14 residues. The germline CDR1 and CDR2 sequences are KGHSH and LQKENI. The V segment lost 2 bases and the J segment 5 bases; nucleotides outside the gene matches: 0. The CDR3 coding sequence is TGTGCCAGCTCACCAGGGACTAGCGGGGAGACCCAGTACTTC. It translates to CASSPGTSGETQYF. Full variable domain (remainder filled in from reference TRBV18 and TRBJ2-5): NAGVMQNPRHLVRRRGQEARLRCSPMKGHSHVYWYRQLPEEGLKFMVYLQKENIIDESGMPKERFSAEFPKEGPSILRIQQVVRGDSAAYFCASSPGTSGETQYFGPGTRLLVL.

This clonotype was seen ten or more times. The chain has TRBV28 and TRBJ2-1; 10 bases agree with TRBD2. This CDR3 region has 14 residues. The germline V gene has CDR1 MDHEN and CDR2 SYDVKM. The J segment lost 7 bases and the V segment lost 7 bases, leaving 7 bases of the junction unmatched. The CDR3 sequence: CASTRTSGQNEQFF. The CDR3 DNA reads as TGTGCCAGCACCAGGACTAGCGGACAAAATGAGCAGTTCTTC.

The chain uses TRBV18 and TRBJ1-2; D gene unclear. The CDR3 extends over 13 amino acids. The V end lost 3 bases, the J end lost 0 bases, and 5 bases lay between the germline ends. Germline CDR1 and CDR2: KGHSH and LQKENI. CDR3 bases: TGTGCCAGCTCACCGTCAGCTAACTATGGCTACACCTTC. This gives the protein CASSPSANYGYTF.

In this sample, this clonotype turned up many times. V usage is TRBV28 and J usage is TRBJ2-1, with D possibly matching TRBD2 (6 bases). Trimming cost V 7 bases and J 7 bases, with 14 bases left between them. Germline CDR1 MDHEN, CDR2 SYDVKM. The CDR3 runs to 13 residues. The CDR3 nucleotides read TGTGCCAGCATCCCCGGGACTTATAATGAGCAGTTCTTC. This gives the protein CASIPGTYNEQFF.

CDR3 residues: CASSPTGTGTYEQYF. The CDR3 nucleotides are TGTGCCAGCAGCCCAACCGGGACAGGGACCTACGAGCAGTACTTC. This chain connects TRBV7-2 to TRBJ2-7; 9 bases align to TRBD1. CDR3 size: 15 residues. Germline trimming cut 5 bases from V and 2 bases from J; bases unmatched to any gene: 7. CDR1 and CDR2 (germline): SGHTA, FQGNSA.

This clonotype was counted between two and nine times. V and J are TRBV29-1 and TRBJ2-3; maybe TRBD1 (5 bases). From germline, CDR1 is SQVTM and CDR2 ANQGSEA. The CDR3 consists of 14 residues. V was shortened by 0 bases and J by 5 bases, with 12 bases between the two germline ends. CDR3 amino acids: CSVEDRYRGDTQYF. CDR3 coding DNA: TGCAGCGTTGAAGATCGGTATAGGGGAGATACGCAGTATTTT.

V gene TRBV11-1 combines with J gene TRBJ2-1; D may be TRBD1 or TRBD2 (6 bases each). Germline CDR1 and CDR2: SGHAT and FQDESV (reference sequence). V was pared by 2 bases and J by 0 bases, with 20 bases between. CDR3 length: 19 residues. CDR3 sequence: CASSLWGALSLSSYNEQFF. Written as DNA, the CDR3 is TGTGCCAGCAGCTTATGGGGGGCACTTTCCCTTAGCTCCTACAATGAGCAGTTCTTC.

V is TRBV20-1 and J is TRBJ2-7; D possibly corresponds to TRBD2 (5 bases). With 5 bases removed from V and 1 base from J, the gap between germline ends came to 12 bases. CDR1 is DFQATT, CDR2 SNEGSKA, per germline (reference sequence). This CDR3 spans 13 amino acids. The CDR3 nucleotides read TGCAGTGCTCCTAAACCGGGGTCCTACGAGCAGTACTTC. Encoded protein: CSAPKPGSYEQYF.

The V call is TRBV10-3, the J call TRBJ2-2; D is ambiguous. CDR1 and CDR2 from the germline V gene are ENHRY and SYGVKD. Trimming pared 5 bases from V and 3 bases from J, leaving 1 base between. The CDR3 sequence is 11 residues long. The CDR3 spells CAISHTGELFF. CDR3 coding DNA: TGTGCCATCAGTCACACCGGGGAGCTGTTTTTT.

This clonotype appeared a single time. The DNA is omitted, as the CDR3 cannot be located on it reliably, and the CDR3 follows TCRdb's listing. The chain has TRBV4-2 and TRBJ2-1; the table's D gene call, TRBD1, was not cross checked with the DNA. CDR1 is LGHNA, CDR2 YNFKEQ, per germline. The CDR3 spans 14 residues, counting both ends. CDR3: CASSQVGSGTGVFF.

V usage is TRBV4-1 and J usage is TRBJ2-7; D call uncertain. V shed 2 bases and J shed 5 bases, with 10 bases lying between them. Per the germline V gene, CDR1 is MGHRA and CDR2 is YSYEKL. The CDR3 length is 13 residues. The CDR3 DNA reads TGCGCCAGCAGCCAACCACTGGGTAACGAGCAGTACTTC. It specifies CASSQPLGNEQYF.

The CDR3 DNA follows: TGTGCCAGCTCACCAAGGAGTTCACCCCTCCACTTT. It encodes CASSPRSSPLHF. The chain couples TRBV18 to TRBJ1-6; no clear D. Trimming took off 2 bases at V and 9 bases at J, with 5 bases between the two ends. CDR1 and CDR2 (germline): KGHSH, LQKENI. This CDR3 contains 12 residues. The full variable domain, its missing parts supplied by reference TRBV18 and TRBJ1-6, is NAGVMQNPRHLVRRRGQEARLRCSPMKGHSHVYWYRQLPEEGLKFMVYLQKENIIDESGMPKERFSAEFPKEGPSILRIQQVVRGDSAAYFCASSPRSSPLHFGNGTRLTVT.

This clonotype was seen repeatedly, ten times or more. The chain joins TRBV5-1 to TRBJ2-7; TRBD2 might be the D (6 bases). Per the germline V gene, CDR1 is SGHRS and CDR2 is YFSETQ. Trimming removed 3 bases from V and 6 bases from J, with 10 bases in between. This CDR3 contains 12 residues. DNA for the CDR3: TGCGCCAGCAGCTCCCGGGAGAGCGAGCAGTACTTC. This gives the protein CASSSRESEQYF.

In this sample, this clonotype turned up many times. The genes are TRBV12-3 or TRBV12-4 and TRBJ2-5, with a tentative D call TRBD2 (5 bases). The CDR3 covers 14 residues. Trimming stripped 3 bases from V and 2 bases from J, with 10 bases between. The CDR3 loop reads CASSFATGQETQYF. The CDR3 coding sequence is TGTGCCAGCAGTTTTGCGACGGGGCAAGAGACCCAGTACTTC.

V is TRBV29-1 and J is TRBJ1-1; 10 nucleotides agree with TRBD1. The germline V gene has CDR1 SQVTM and CDR2 ANQGSEA. Trimming removed 1 base from V and 3 bases from J; junction bases left unmatched: 5. The CDR3 spans 15 residues. This CDR3 reads CSVEGWGQGHTEAFF. CDR3 in DNA: TGCAGCGTTGAAGGGTGGGGACAGGGGCACACTGAAGCTTTCTTT.

The chain links TRBV5-5 to TRBJ2-5; a possible D gene is TRBD1 (5 bases). This CDR3 contains 13 residues. The germline V and J ends were trimmed by 5 bases and 2 bases, with 10 bases remaining between them. Germline V gene lookup returns CDR1 SGHKS and CDR2 YYEKEE (reference sequence). The DNA of the CDR3 is TGTGCCAGCAGGCGGACATTACAAGAGACCCAGTACTTC. Protein sequence: CASRRTLQETQYF.

This clonotype was observed a handful of times. The CDR3 bases are TGTGCCAGCAGTCATGAATACGAGCAGTACTTC. This gives the protein CASSHEYEQYF. The chain links TRBV28 to TRBJ2-7; unclear D gene. This CDR3 is 11 amino acids long. Trimming stripped 5 bases from V and 4 bases from J, with 6 bases between. From germline, CDR1 is MDHEN and CDR2 SYDVKM.

The chain recombines TRBV2 with TRBJ2-1, with 7 bases aligning to TRBD2. The CDR3 is 14 residues long. With 7 bases clipped from V and 8 bases from J, the junction kept 11 bases outside the gene matches. CDR1 is SNHLY and CDR2 is FYNNEI in the germline V gene. The CDR3: CASTPWEGEDEQFF. The CDR3 DNA reads TGTGCCAGCACTCCCTGGGAGGGTGAGGATGAGCAGTTCTTC.

J is TRBJ1-1 and V is TRBV4-3; 10 bases fit TRBD1. This CDR3 has 15 residues. Germline V gene data show CDR1 as LGHNA and CDR2 as YSLEER. The J segment lost 11 bases and the V segment lost 1 base, leaving 10 bases of the junction unmatched. DNA of the CDR3: TGCGCCAGCAGCCAAGGACAGGGGGCAAATCGGCGGGCTTTCTTT. Translating gives CASSQGQGANRRAFF.

The chain carries TRBV27 and TRBJ1-1; D unresolved. The CDR3 covers 18 residues. Germline V gene sequence: CDR1 MNHEY, CDR2 SMNVEV (reference sequence). V lost 5 bases to trimming and J lost 0 bases, with 22 bases between them. The CDR3 sequence: CASSASGVFDRVNTEAFF. The CDR3 region has the DNA TGTGCCAGCAGTGCCTCAGGTGTGTTTGATCGGGTGAACACTGAAGCTTTCTTT.

This clonotype was picked up a small number of times. This chain joins TRBV11-2 and TRBJ2-1; the match to TRBD2 covers 8 bases. The CDR3 loop spans 19 amino acids. Germline CDR1 SGHAT, CDR2 FQNNGV. The V and J ends lost 2 bases and 4 bases, in that order; junction bases with no gene match: 16. The CDR3, as DNA: TGTGCCAGCAGCTTATCCTCGACTATAGCGGGATTCCCATACAATGAGCAGTTCTTC. It specifies CASSLSSTIAGFPYNEQFF.